There are a few counts of the clone carrying this T cell receptor beta chain. The antigen remains unidentified. This record comes from a study of CD8 T cells in ankylosing spondylitis. Overall study results and limits: For ankylosing spondylitis blood, a TCR beta motif of 7 or 8 highly homologous variants appeared characteristic.

Per the germline V gene, CDR1 is LGHNA and CDR2 is YNFKEQ. The CDR3 runs to 16 residues. V trimming: 0 bases; J trimming: 1 base; junction bases outside the gene matches: 5. Using quantitative 5'-RACE with molecular barcodes, the authors made TCR beta libraries. MiXCR, applied by TCRdb to the 5' RACE reads, yields one record per CDR3 protein. The data contain about 90,000 distinct CDR3 sequences, approximately 30% of them singletons. The TCR sequence derives from a male donor with ankylosing spondylitis or in good health (not recorded which). The sequenced material came from blood, either unsorted or a sorted T cell fraction (not recorded which). The chain couples TRBV4-2 to TRBJ2-7; 8 positions agree with TRBD2. CDR3 sequence (DNA): TGTGCCAGCAGCCAAGATATAACGGGAGGGTCCTACGAGCAGTACTTC. Translating gives CASSQDITGGSYEQYF.